This record covers a single T cell receptor (beta chain). This clonotype was picked up many times. The antigen it binds to is not known. Within one base of it there is no much larger clone, and no base qualities were kept. TCR beta CDR3 regions were amplified from RNA transcripts. A first-round RT-PCR of the TCR CDR3 used the HTBI primer set with the Qiagen OneStep RT-PCR kit. Libraries were constructed in a second round of multiplex PCR, after which size selection and purification were performed. Sequencing of the libraries was done on an Illumina HiSeq2000 using paired-end 100 bp reads. Concerning the study's data processing: SOAPnuke was used to process the raw data, with reads discarded if the reads contained adapters or uncalled bases, had a mean Phred below 15, or lacked an exact constant-primer or identifier match. COPE v1.2.5 was used to merge high-quality paired reads, and clonotypes were defined as unique nucleotide sequences. Clonotypes were aligned to IMGT TRBV, TRBD and TRBJ reference segments using MiTCR v1.1. The analysis included only V-J combinations with a frequency above 0.0001, which together covered roughly 99% of the repertoires. A TCS score was defined as the ratio of F50 (clonal expansion) to E x V (chaos), with BLOSUM62-based TCRdist applied between CDR3 peptides within each V-J. Welch's t-statistics and random forest reduced 450 to 600 V-J features to roughly 13, which were used in a naive Bayes classifier (R e1071). TCRdb itself trimmed the public reads at Q25 with fastp, ran MiXCR and retained productive beta chains. Each record represents a unique CDR3 protein, reported with the most common genes and DNA among its rows. The V and J calls and clone size are TCRdb's, not the authors'. The sample table shows under 600,000 distinct CDR3 sequences, and approximately 16% are seen once. Together, the top ten hold under 3.5% of the sample.

The sample is drawn from a study of T cells in Graves' hyperthyroidism and ophthalmopathy (dated by TCRdb to between 2017 and 2020). Broadly, across the study: Peripheral blood was sampled at the time of initial diagnosis, prior to any treatment. To identify TCR V-J signatures that set the groups apart, the researchers used a discovery cohort of approximately 98 patients, made up of 40 to 45 with Graves' ophthalmopathy and about 55 with stable Graves' hyperthyroidism. Whether ophthalmopathy could be predicted prospectively was tested in an independent validation cohort made up of 18 hyperthyroidism patients plus 17 patients who later progressed to ophthalmopathy. For training and testing, the 80 to 100 patients in the discovery cohort were randomly divided in a 7:3 ratio. Thyroid tissue and blood T-cell repertoires from about six Graves' hyperthyroidism patients were also compared in the study. After blood sampling, hyperthyroidism patients were treated with methimazole at a starting dose of 30 mg daily, and ophthalmopathy patients were treated with high-dose intravenous methylprednisolone. The paper reports TCR Vbeta CDR3 sequencing of roughly 140 peripheral blood samples: approximately 43 ophthalmopathy, fewer than 80 hyperthyroidism and around 17 progressor patients. General conclusions and limits of the study: In validation, the model predicted progression to ophthalmopathy a median of around 6.5 months before onset, with approximately 71% sensitivity and roughly 72% specificity. A 13 V-J signature model separated ophthalmopathy from stable hyperthyroidism, with roughly 88% sensitivity and roughly 81% specificity in cross-validation and 80%/75% in testing. Most expanded thyroid clonotypes (frequency above 0.001) were also detected in blood, a finding suggesting that blood repertoires may reflect thyroid immune responses. No statistical method was used to set the sample size in advance, and investigators knew the group allocation.

Measured from the cysteine to the phenylalanine, the CDR3 is 13 residues long. The CDR3 DNA has 39 bases and is translated from base 1. CDR1 and CDR2, per the germline V gene (reference sequence), are GTSNPN and SVGIG. Trimming takes 0 bases from V and 9 bases from J, and the germline ends sit 12 bases apart. Ophthalmopathy patients had moderately to severely active disease, with a Clinical Activity Score of 3 or more, a NOSPECS grade of 4 or more, and a disease duration of less than 3 months. Exclusion was applied to patients with uncontrolled infections, other autoimmune diseases, pregnancy or lactation. Clinical symptoms, serum thyroxine and TRAb, thyroid ultrasound, and orbital computed tomography formed the basis for the diagnoses. PBMCs were separated from about 10 ml of fresh peripheral blood using Ficoll-Paque density gradient centrifugation. Total RNA was extracted using Trizol reagent, and RNA quality was assessed on an Agilent 2100 Bioanalyzer.

This clonotype originated in a woman aged 35 to 49 with Graves' ophthalmopathy. The chain is encoded by TRBV30 joined to TRBJ2-1; the D gene remains uncertain. The sequenced sample consisted of blood. The nucleotides read TGTGCCTGGAGTGTACAGACCCGCGCTGAGCAGTTCTTC. This translates into CAWSVQTRAEQFF.